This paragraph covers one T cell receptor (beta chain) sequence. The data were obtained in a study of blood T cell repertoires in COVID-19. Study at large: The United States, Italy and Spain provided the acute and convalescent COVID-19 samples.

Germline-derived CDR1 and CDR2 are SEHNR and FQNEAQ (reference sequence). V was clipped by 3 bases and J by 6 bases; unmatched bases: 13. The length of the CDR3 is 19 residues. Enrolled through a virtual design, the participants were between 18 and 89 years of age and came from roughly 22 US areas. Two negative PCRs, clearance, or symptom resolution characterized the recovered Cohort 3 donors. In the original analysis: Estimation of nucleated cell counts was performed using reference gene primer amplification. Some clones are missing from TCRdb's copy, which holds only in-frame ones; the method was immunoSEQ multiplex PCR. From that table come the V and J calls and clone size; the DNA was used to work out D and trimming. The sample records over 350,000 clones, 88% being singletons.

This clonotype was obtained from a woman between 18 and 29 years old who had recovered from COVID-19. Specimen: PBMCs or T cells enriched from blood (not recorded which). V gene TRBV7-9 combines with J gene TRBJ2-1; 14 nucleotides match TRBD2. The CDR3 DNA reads TGTGCCAGCAGCTTCGACTTGACTAGCGGGGGGGCCACTCCCAATGAGCAGTTCTTC. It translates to CASSFDLTSGGATPNEQFF. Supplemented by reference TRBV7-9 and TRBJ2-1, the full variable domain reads DTGVSQNPRHKITKRGQNVTFRCDPISEHNRLYWYRQTLGQGPEFLTYFQNEAQLEKSRLLSDRFSAERPKGSFSTLEIQRTEQGDSAMYLCASSFDLTSGGATPNEQFFGPGTRLTVL.